This is a list of T cell receptor beta chains from one sample in a study of OX40 agonist ivuxolimab in advanced cancers. The assay was immunoSEQ multiplex PCR, and TCRdb's table has in-frame clones only and misses some. This table holds some 54,000 clones, 80% found once. The material was CD4+ or CD8+ T cells sorted from blood, obtained in a trial of the OX40 agonist ivuxolimab. These receptors all come from an adult with an advanced solid tumor such as melanoma, head and neck, liver or kidney cancer. CDR3s include the opening cysteine and the closing phenylalanine or tryptophan. Fields, in order: V gene, J gene, CDR3 protein.

V: TRBV7-2; J: TRBJ2-1; CDR3: CASSLNTAGAHQRFF
V: TRBV30; J: TRBJ1-1; CDR3: CAWSVLPDMNTEAFF
V: TRBV4-1; J: TRBJ1-2; CDR3: CASSQVMADPVYGYTF
V: TRBV7-2; J: TRBJ1-1; CDR3: CASSPLRLTEAFF
V: TRBV7-8; J: TRBJ1-5; CDR3: CASSLAGKIGQPQHF
V: TRBV11-3; J: TRBJ2-5; CDR3: CASSLRLAGGQETQYF
V: TRBV7-2; J: TRBJ2-7; CDR3: CASSLFLAGVYEQYF
V: TRBV19; J: TRBJ2-7; CDR3: CASSPPGQGVPYEQYF
V: TRBV6-4; J: TRBJ1-1; CDR3: CASSATQASNTEAFF
V: TRBV6-6; J: TRBJ1-3; CDR3: CASTSRGGTGNTIYF
V: TRBV28; J: TRBJ1-1; CDR3: CASSSPGTGFTEAFF
V: TRBV11-2; J: TRBJ2-7; CDR3: CASSLVQRDYEQYF
V: TRBV6-1; J: TRBJ1-5; CDR3: CASSDPAGDQPQHF
V: TRBV9; J: TRBJ2-1; CDR3: CASSTGTSHPLAEQFF
V: TRBV7-8; J: TRBJ1-2; CDR3: CASSLGPDTLYGYTF
V: TRBV6-5; J: TRBJ1-2; CDR3: CASSYSRGSYGYTF